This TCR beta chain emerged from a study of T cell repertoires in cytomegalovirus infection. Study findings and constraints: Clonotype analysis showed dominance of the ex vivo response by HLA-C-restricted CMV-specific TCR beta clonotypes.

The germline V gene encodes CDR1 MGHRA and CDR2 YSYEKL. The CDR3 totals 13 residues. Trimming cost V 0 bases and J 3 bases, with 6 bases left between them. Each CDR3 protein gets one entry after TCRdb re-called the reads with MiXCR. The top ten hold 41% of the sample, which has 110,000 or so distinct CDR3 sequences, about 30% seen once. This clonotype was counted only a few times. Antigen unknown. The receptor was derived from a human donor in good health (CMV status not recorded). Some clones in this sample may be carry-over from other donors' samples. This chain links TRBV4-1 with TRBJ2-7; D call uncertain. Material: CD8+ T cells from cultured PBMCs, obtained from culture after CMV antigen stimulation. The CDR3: CASSQDVGYEQYF. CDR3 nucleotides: TGCGCCAGCAGCCAAGACGTAGGCTACGAGCAGTACTTC.